A selection of T cell receptor beta chains follows, all from one sample in a study of blood T cells in healthy people across ages. TCRdb reanalysed the 5' RACE reads using MiXCR and keeps one entry per CDR3 protein. The sample has about 1.1 million distinct CDR3 sequences, more than 30% seen once. The sample comprised blood. The source of these receptors is a man aged 18 to 30 in good health. Both conserved end residues are part of each CDR3. A D gene is named only where the DNA matches it firmly. Size is stated for part of the rows, as once, few or many counts, or as a class when the clone is expanded.

>TRBV12-3/TRBV12-4|TRBJ1-2|NA|many
CASSLANYGYTF
TGTGCCAGCAGCTTAGCTAACTATGGCTACACCTTC
>TRBV30|TRBJ1-1|NA|few
CAWYLRNTEAFF
TGTGCCTGGTATCTCAGGAACACTGAAGCTTTCTTT
>TRBV9|TRBJ1-1|NA|once
CASSVEGRAGYDGAFF
TGTGCCAGCAGCGTAGAAGGGAGAGCCGGGTACGACGGGGCTTTCTTT
>TRBV29-1|TRBJ1-1|NA|few
CVAQQGFVNTEAFF
TGCGTAGCACAGCAGGGGTTCGTGAACACTGAAGCTTTCTTT
>TRBV5-6|TRBJ1-4|NA|NA
CASTLTSGSEKLFF
TGTGCCAGCACCCTAACCTCAGGCAGTGAAAAACTGTTTTTT
>TRBV3-1|TRBJ2-1|TRBD2|once
CASSDGTSGIISYNEQFF
TGTGCCAGCAGCGACGGGACTAGCGGGATAATCTCCTACAATGAGCAGTTCTTC
>TRBV2|TRBJ1-1|TRBD1|once
CASSEALQRGLEAFF
TGTGCCAGCAGTGAAGCGCTTCAGAGGGGGCTCGAAGCTTTCTTT
>TRBV12-3/TRBV12-4|TRBJ2-5|TRBD2|NA
CASSSWGGWLYF
TGTGCCAGCAGTTCGTGGGGGGGGTGGCTGTACTTC
>TRBV29-1|TRBJ1-5|NA|NA
CSVGMTINEPQHF
TGCAGCGTTGGGATGACTATCAATGAGCCCCAGCATTTT
>TRBV7-9|TRBJ1-6|NA|NA
CASSLASTQSPPHF
TGTGCCAGCAGCTTAGCTTCGACGCAGTCACCCCCCCACTTT
>TRBV14|TRBJ1-2|NA|few
CASSQERWNRYGYTF
TGTGCCAGCAGCCAAGAAAGGTGGAACAGATATGGCTACACCTTC
>TRBV20-1|TRBJ2-3|NA|NA
CSARGQPDTQYF
TGCAGTGCTAGAGGTCAGCCAGATACGCAGTATTTT
>TRBV4-2|TRBJ2-2|NA|many
CASSQTARRTNTGELFF
TGTGCCAGCAGCCAAACGGCCAGGAGGACGAACACCGGGGAGCTGTTTTTT
>TRBV20-1|TRBJ2-2|NA|NA
CSARSGPGELFF
TGCAGTGCTAGATCGGGTCCCGGGGAGCTGTTTTTT
>TRBV27|TRBJ2-7|NA|NA
CASESRQYPYEQYF
TGTGCCAGCGAATCTCGACAGTATCCCTACGAGCAGTACTTC
>TRBV6-7|TRBJ1-2|NA|NA
CASIEKGRVHGYTF
TGTGCCAGCATCGAAAAGGGCAGGGTCCATGGCTACACCTTC
>TRBV6-2/TRBV6-3|TRBJ2-1|NA|few
CASSGWESSYNEQFF
TGTGCCAGCAGTGGCTGGGAAAGCTCCTACAATGAGCAGTTCTTC
>TRBV7-2|TRBJ1-4|NA|many
CASSLVAATNEKLFF
TGTGCCAGCAGCTTAGTTGCCGCAACTAATGAAAAACTGTTTTTT
>TRBV20-1|TRBJ1-2|NA|NA
CSAPRDGYGYTF
TGCAGTGCTCCCCGGGACGGCTATGGCTACACCTTC
>TRBV27|TRBJ2-3|TRBD2|NA
CASTPGLASGTQYF
TGTGCCAGCACCCCGGGACTAGCTAGTGGTACGCAGTATTTT
>TRBV24-1|TRBJ2-1|TRBD2|NA
CATSATPGTSGGYSYNEQFF
TGTGCCACCAGTGCCACTCCGGGGACTAGCGGGGGTTACTCCTACAATGAGCAGTTCTTC
>TRBV10-3|TRBJ2-3|NA|NA
CAIRRGEPGDTQYF
TGTGCCATCAGGAGGGGGGAGCCTGGAGATACGCAGTATTTT
>TRBV7-2|TRBJ1-6|NA|NA
CASSPPGMSPLHF
TGTGCCAGCAGCCCACCGGGAATGTCACCCCTCCACTTT
>TRBV9|TRBJ2-5|NA|NA
CASSVAGGIQETQYF
TGTGCCAGCAGCGTAGCCGGGGGAATCCAAGAGACCCAGTACTTC
>TRBV6-2/TRBV6-3|TRBJ1-5|NA|once
CASSFNLQPQHF
TGTGCCAGCAGTTTCAACCTCCAGCCCCAGCATTTT
>TRBV5-1|TRBJ2-4|NA|few
CASSPREGNIQYF
TGCGCCAGCAGCCCACGCGAGGGGAACATTCAGTACTTC
>TRBV27|TRBJ1-1|NA|NA
CASIGTLAFF
TGTGCCAGCATCGGGACTCTTGCTTTCTTT
>TRBV12-3/TRBV12-4|TRBJ2-7|TRBD1|few
CASTLGQGGVEQYF
TGTGCCAGCACCCTGGGACAGGGAGGGGTCGAGCAGTACTTC
>TRBV12-3/TRBV12-4|TRBJ2-7|NA|many
CASSFSDYEQYF
TGTGCCAGCAGTTTCTCAGACTACGAGCAGTACTTC
>TRBV20-1|TRBJ1-1|NA|NA
CSARVAGNTEAFF
TGCAGTGCTAGAGTCGCGGGGAACACTGAAGCTTTCTTT
>TRBV29-1|TRBJ1-1|NA|NA
CSVEDVGTNTEAFF
TGCAGCGTTGAAGATGTTGGGACGAACACTGAAGCTTTCTTT
>TRBV3-1|TRBJ1-4|NA|NA
CASSQRPGPEYEKLFF
TGTGCCAGCAGCCAACGTCCGGGACCGGAGTATGAAAAACTGTTTTTT
>TRBV30|TRBJ1-1|TRBD1|NA
CAWAGQTNTEAFF
TGTGCCTGGGCGGGACAGACGAACACTGAAGCTTTCTTT
>TRBV7-9|TRBJ2-3|NA|NA
CASSPRSGRSTDTQYF
TGTGCCAGCAGCCCCCGGTCAGGCAGAAGCACAGATACGCAGTATTTT
>TRBV7-2|TRBJ1-2|NA|NA
CASSLGPPQYYGYTF
TGTGCCAGCAGCCTAGGACCCCCCCAATATTATGGCTACACCTTC
>TRBV6-2/TRBV6-3|TRBJ2-5|NA|NA
CTSSFGDYGMETQYF
TGTACCAGCAGTTTCGGGGATTACGGGATGGAGACCCAGTACTTC
>TRBV3-1|TRBJ2-1|NA|few
CASNQDSDEQFF
TGTGCCAGCAACCAAGATAGTGATGAGCAGTTCTTC
>TRBV27|TRBJ1-6|NA|few
CASSYGTKNSPLHF
TGTGCCAGCAGTTACGGGACAAAGAATTCACCCCTCCACTTT
>TRBV7-9|TRBJ1-1|TRBD1|few
CASALRQGMNTEAFF
TGTGCCAGCGCGCTTCGACAGGGGATGAACACTGAAGCTTTCTTT
>TRBV20-1|TRBJ2-5|NA|NA
CSAREFTDLKETQYF
TGCAGTGCTAGAGAGTTCACAGACCTTAAAGAGACCCAGTACTTC
>TRBV5-5|TRBJ2-2|TRBD1|NA
CASRIQGSGELFF
TGTGCCAGCAGAATACAGGGGTCCGGGGAGCTGTTTTTT
>TRBV10-3|TRBJ2-5|NA|NA
CAISESPGRDNEQYF
TGTGCCATCAGTGAGTCCCCCGGACGGGACAATGAGCAGTACTTC
>TRBV20-1|TRBJ2-7|TRBD2|NA
CSAMETSPYEQYF
TGCAGTGCGATGGAGACTAGCCCCTACGAGCAGTACTTC
>TRBV6-6|TRBJ1-5|NA|NA
CASSLGGPQPQHF
TGTGCCAGCAGTCTCGGGGGGCCTCAGCCCCAGCATTTT
>TRBV20-1|TRBJ2-3|TRBD1|few
CSATGPGGSTDTQYF
TGCAGTGCTACGGGCCCAGGGGGTAGCACAGATACGCAGTATTTT
>TRBV6-6|TRBJ2-7|NA|NA
CASSSQTALYEQYF
TGTGCCAGCAGTTCACAGACAGCGCTCTACGAGCAGTACTTC
>TRBV20-1|TRBJ1-2|NA|NA
CSARPRDSYGYTF
TGCAGTGCTAGGCCTCGGGACTCCTATGGCTACACCTTC
>TRBV10-3|TRBJ2-7|TRBD1|NA
CATHSDRGVPCEQYF
TGTGCCACTCACTCGGACAGGGGGGTCCCCTGCGAGCAGTACTTC
>TRBV9|TRBJ2-3|NA|NA
CASSGRQLGPSYTQYF
TGTGCCAGCAGCGGCCGCCAACTAGGACCTTCCTATACGCAGTATTTT
>TRBV4-2|TRBJ2-3|NA|NA
CASSQRASGTQYF
TGTGCCAGCAGCCAAAGGGCGTCTGGGACGCAGTATTTT
>TRBV7-9|TRBJ1-1|NA|NA
CASSSGRVAFF
TGTGCCAGCAGCTCGGGACGTGTGGCTTTCTTT
>TRBV2|TRBJ2-2|TRBD2|NA
CASISGENGELFF
TGTGCCAGCATTAGCGGGGAGAACGGGGAGCTGTTTTTT
>TRBV20-1|TRBJ1-1|NA|many
CSAFNTEAFF
TGCAGTGCTTTTAACACTGAAGCTTTCTTT
>TRBV12-3/TRBV12-4|TRBJ1-3|NA|NA
CSSSKGRRVTRNTIYF
TGTTCCAGCAGCAAAGGGCGCAGGGTGACGCGAAACACCATATATTTT
>TRBV7-9|TRBJ2-1|TRBD2|few
CASSLIYGGAGKNEQFF
TGTGCCAGCAGCTTAATATACGGGGGGGCCGGGAAGAATGAGCAGTTCTTC
>TRBV5-1|TRBJ1-1|NA|NA
CASSLVVSQDTEAFF
TGCGCCAGCAGCTTGGTCGTCAGCCAGGACACTGAAGCTTTCTTT
>TRBV5-1|TRBJ1-6|NA|few
CASDDARPPLHF
TGCGCCAGCGACGACGCCAGGCCACCCCTCCACTTT
>TRBV5-1|TRBJ2-2|NA|few
CASSLEGYGGGELFF
TGCGCCAGCAGCTTGGAGGGTTATGGAGGCGGGGAGCTGTTTTTT